This record looks at one TCR beta chain sequence and its context. What it recognizes is unknown. This sample was included in a study of shared clonotypes between healthy human individuals. Sequenced by immunoSEQ multiplex PCR; TCRdb stores in-frame clones only, minus some. The sample has fewer than 2.5 million clones, 80% to 95% seen once. General study points: A reduction in generation probabilities was seen for non-shared clonotypes relative to those shared by all four donors. Naive subsets usually exceeded memory subsets in estimated richness. Blood alone was sampled, and tissue repertoires likely differ. Represented genetic and exposure-history diversity was restricted by having few donors.

CDR1 is SQVTM and CDR2 is ANQGSEA in the germline V gene. V dropped 1 base and J dropped 5 bases, with 12 bases sitting between them. This CDR3 has 13 residues. The clonotype was recovered from a man aged 18 to 30 in good health. Some clones in this sample may be carry-over from other donors' samples. Sequencing input: naive CD4+ T cells from PBMCs. Subset indicated: CD45RA+ positively selected. The V gene is TRBV29-1, the J gene TRBJ2-7; D is possibly TRBD2 (5 bases). CDR3 in amino acids: CSVEGASTNEQYF. CDR3 DNA sequence: TGCAGCGTTGAAGGGGCTAGCACGAACGAGCAGTACTTC.